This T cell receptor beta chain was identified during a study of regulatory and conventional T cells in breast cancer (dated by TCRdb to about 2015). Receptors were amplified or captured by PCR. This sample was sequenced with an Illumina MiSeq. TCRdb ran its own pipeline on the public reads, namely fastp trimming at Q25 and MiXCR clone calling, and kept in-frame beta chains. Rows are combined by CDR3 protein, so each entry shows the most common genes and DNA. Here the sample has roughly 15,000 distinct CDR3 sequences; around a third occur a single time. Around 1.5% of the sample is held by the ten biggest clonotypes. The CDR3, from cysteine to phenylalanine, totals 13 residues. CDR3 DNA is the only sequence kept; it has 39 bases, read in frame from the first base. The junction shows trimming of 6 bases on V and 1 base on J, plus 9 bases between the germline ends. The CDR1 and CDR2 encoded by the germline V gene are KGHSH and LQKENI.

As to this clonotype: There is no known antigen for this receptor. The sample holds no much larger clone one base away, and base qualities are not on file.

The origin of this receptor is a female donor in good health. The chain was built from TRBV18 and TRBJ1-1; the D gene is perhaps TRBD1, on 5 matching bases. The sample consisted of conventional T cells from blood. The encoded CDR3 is CASSQTGNTEAFF. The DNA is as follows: TGTGCCAGCTCCCAAACAGGGAACACTGAAGCTTTCTTT.